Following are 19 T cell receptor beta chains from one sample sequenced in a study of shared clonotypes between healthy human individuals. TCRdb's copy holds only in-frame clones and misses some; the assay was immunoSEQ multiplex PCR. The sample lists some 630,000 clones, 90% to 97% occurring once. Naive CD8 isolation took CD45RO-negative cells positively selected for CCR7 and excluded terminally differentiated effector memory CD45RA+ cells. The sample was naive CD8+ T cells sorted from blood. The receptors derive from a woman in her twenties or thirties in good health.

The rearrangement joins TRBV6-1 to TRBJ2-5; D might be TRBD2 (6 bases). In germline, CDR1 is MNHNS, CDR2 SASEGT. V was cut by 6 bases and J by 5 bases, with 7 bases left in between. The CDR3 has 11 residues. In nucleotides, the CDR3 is TGTGCCAGCAGAAGCGGGGAGACCCAGTACTTC. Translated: CASRSGETQYF.

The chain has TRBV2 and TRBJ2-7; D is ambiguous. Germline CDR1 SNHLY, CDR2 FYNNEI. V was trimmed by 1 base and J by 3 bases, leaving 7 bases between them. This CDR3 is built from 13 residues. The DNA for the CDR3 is TGTGCCAGCAGTGAAGACAGTATCTACGAGCAGTACTTC. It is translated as CASSEDSIYEQYF.

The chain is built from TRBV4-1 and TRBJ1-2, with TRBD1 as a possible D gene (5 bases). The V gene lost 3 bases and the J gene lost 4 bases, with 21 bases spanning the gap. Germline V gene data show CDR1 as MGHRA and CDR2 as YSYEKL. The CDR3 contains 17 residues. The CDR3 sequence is CASSQAVIGELLYGYTF. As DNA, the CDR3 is TGCGCCAGCAGCCAGGCTGTTATAGGGGAACTACTCTATGGCTACACCTTC.

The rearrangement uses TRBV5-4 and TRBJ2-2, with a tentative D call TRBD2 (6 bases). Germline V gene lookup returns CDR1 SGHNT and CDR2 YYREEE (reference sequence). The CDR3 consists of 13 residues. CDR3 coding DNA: TGTGCTATCCCGGGGGCGAACACCGGGGAGCTGTTTTTT. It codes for CAIPGANTGELFF.

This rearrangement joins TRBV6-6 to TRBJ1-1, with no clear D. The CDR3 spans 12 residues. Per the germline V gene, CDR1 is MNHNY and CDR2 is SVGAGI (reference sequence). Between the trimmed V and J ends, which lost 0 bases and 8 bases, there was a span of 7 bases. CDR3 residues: CASSYSAGEAFF. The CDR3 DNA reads TGTGCCAGCAGTTACTCAGCGGGAGAAGCTTTCTTT.

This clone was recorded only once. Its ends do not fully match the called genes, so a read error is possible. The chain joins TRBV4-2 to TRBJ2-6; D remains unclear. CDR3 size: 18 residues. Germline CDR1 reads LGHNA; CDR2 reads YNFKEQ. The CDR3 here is CASSYRSKVTKSGQRPDF. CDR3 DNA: TGTGCCAGCAGCTACCGTTCCAAAGTTACAAAGTCGGGCCAACGTCCTGATTTC.

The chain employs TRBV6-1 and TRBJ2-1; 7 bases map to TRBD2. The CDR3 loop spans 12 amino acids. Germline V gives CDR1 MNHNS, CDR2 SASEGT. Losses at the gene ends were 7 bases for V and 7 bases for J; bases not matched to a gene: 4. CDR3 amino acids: CASTPSGNEQFF. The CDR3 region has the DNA TGTGCCAGCACCCCTAGCGGAAATGAGCAGTTCTTC.

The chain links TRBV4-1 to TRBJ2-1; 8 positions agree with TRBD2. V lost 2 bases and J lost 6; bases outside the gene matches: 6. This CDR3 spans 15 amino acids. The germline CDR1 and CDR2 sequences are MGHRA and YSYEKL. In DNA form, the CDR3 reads TGCGCCAGCAGCCAACGACTAGCGAGAGCCAATGAGCAGTTCTTC. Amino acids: CASSQRLARANEQFF.

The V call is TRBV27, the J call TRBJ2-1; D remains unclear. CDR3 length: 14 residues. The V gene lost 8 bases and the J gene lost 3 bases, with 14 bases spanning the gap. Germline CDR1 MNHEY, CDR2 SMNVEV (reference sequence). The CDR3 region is CASGPDRGYNEQFF. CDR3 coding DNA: TGTGCCAGCGGACCGGACCGAGGCTACAATGAGCAGTTCTTC.

The CDR3 here is CASSLLTGASTEAFF. The CDR3 bases are TGCGCCAGCAGCCTATTAACCGGGGCGAGCACTGAAGCTTTCTTT. The chain recombines TRBV5-1 with TRBJ1-1, with D possibly TRBD1 on 5 matching bases. This CDR3 is 15 amino acids long. The germline V and J ends were trimmed by 4 bases and 4 bases, with 17 bases remaining between them. Germline V lookup: CDR1 SGHRS, CDR2 YFSETQ.

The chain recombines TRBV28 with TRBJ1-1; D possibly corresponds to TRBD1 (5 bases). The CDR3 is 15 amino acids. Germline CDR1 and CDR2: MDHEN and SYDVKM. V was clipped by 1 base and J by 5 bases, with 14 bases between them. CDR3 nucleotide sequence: TGTGCCAGCAGTTTATCCAGGGAGGTTGGGACTGAAGCTTTCTTT. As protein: CASSLSREVGTEAFF.

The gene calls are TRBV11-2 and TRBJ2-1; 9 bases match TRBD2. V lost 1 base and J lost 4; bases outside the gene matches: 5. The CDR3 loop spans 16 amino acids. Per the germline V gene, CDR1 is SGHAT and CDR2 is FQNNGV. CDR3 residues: CASSLGPLAGYNEQFF. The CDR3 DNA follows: TGTGCCAGCAGCTTAGGTCCGCTAGCGGGGTACAATGAGCAGTTCTTC.

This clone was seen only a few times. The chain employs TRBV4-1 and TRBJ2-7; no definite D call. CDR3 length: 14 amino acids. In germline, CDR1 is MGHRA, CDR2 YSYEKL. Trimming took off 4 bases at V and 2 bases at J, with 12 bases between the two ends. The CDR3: CASSPDTATYEQYF. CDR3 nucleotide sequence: TGCGCCAGCAGCCCCGACACTGCGACCTACGAGCAGTACTTC.

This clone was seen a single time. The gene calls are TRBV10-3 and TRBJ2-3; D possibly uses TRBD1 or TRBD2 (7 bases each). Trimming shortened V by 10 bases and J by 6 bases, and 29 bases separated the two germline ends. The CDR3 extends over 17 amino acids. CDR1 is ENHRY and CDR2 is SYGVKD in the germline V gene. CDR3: CATGTGDGTKALDTQYF. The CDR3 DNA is TGTGCCACTGGTACAGGGGACGGGACTAAAGCCCTCGATACGCAGTATTTT.

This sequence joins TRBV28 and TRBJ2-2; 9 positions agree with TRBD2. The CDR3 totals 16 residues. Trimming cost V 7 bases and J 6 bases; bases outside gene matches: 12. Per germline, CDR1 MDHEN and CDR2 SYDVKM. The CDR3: CASTLGYSGSSGELFF. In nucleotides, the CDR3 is TGTGCCAGCACCCTGGGGTATAGCGGGAGCTCCGGGGAGCTGTTTTTT.

In DNA form, the CDR3 reads TGTGCCAGCAGCAGACGGACGGATCCGGTACATTGGCCCCAGCATTTT. Translation gives CASSRRTDPVHWPQHF. The chain links TRBV5-6 to TRBJ1-5; unclear D gene. This CDR3 contains 16 residues. The ends were cut back, 4 bases at V and 9 bases at J, with 23 bases in the middle. Germline-derived CDR1 and CDR2 are SGHDT and YYEEEE.

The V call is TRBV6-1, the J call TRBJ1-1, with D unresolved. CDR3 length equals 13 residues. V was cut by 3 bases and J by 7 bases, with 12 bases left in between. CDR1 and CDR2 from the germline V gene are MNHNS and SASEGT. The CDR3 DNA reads TGTGCCAGCAGTGACATTCTGGCAGTTGAAGCTTTCTTT. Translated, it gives CASSDILAVEAFF.

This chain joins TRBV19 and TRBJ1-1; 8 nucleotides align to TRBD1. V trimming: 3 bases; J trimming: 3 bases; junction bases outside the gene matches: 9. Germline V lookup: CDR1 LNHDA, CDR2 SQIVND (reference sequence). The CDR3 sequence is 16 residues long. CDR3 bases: TGTGCCAGTAGTATCCAAACAGGGGGTAGGGACACTGAAGCTTTCTTT. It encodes CASSIQTGGRDTEAFF.

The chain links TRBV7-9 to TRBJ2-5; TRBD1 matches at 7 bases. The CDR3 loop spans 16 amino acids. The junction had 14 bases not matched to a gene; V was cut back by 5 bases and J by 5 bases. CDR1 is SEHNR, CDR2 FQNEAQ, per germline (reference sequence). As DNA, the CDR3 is TGTGCCAGCAGCCGCTCGACAGGGTTTGTTCTGGAGACCCAGTACTTC. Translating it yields CASSRSTGFVLETQYF.